This record looks at one T cell receptor beta chain sequence and its context. What it recognizes is unknown. The sample comes from a study of OX40 agonist ivuxolimab in advanced cancers. Across the whole study: The treatment was a fully human IgG2 OX40 agonist, ivuxolimab. The study, taken as a whole, reports: In a subset of nonresponders, normalized T-cell clonal expansion was also low.

Assay: immunoSEQ multiplex PCR; the TCRdb copy retains only in-frame clones and omits some. Of 86,000 or so clones listed, about 90% were seen once; the top ten hold approximately 2.9%. Germline CDR1 SQVTM, CDR2 ANQGSEA. CDR3 length: 14 residues. V lost 3 bases and J lost 5, with 16 bases in between. The TCR originated in an adult with an advanced solid tumor such as melanoma, head and neck, liver or kidney cancer. The sequencing used CD4+ or CD8+ T cells sorted from blood, collected in a trial of the OX40 agonist ivuxolimab. V gene TRBV29-1 combines with J gene TRBJ1-2; D possibly corresponds to TRBD1 (5 bases). The CDR3 DNA is TGCAGCGTTGATCGAACGCCCGGGGCGTATGGCTACACCTTC. This encodes CSVDRTPGAYGYTF.